This TCR beta chain was recorded in a study of T cell repertoires in cytomegalovirus infection. Overall study results and limits: Accumulated public TCR beta family frequency recognized individuals carrying CMV together with the relevant HLA.

This clonotype was seen ten or more times. Antigen unknown. TCRdb reanalysed the reads using MiXCR and keeps one entry per CDR3 protein. Of about 69,000 distinct CDR3 sequences listed, roughly 28% are singletons. The CDR3 is 15 amino acids. Germline assignment: CDR1 MNHNY and CDR2 SVGAGI (reference sequence). The ends were cut back, 5 bases at V and 3 bases at J, with 15 bases in the middle. Specimen: CD8+ T cells from cultured PBMCs, collected from culture after CMV antigen stimulation. The TCR comes from a human donor in good health (CMV status not recorded). Some clones in this sample may be carry-over from other donors' samples. This chain joins TRBV6-6 and TRBJ2-3; D is uncertain. The CDR3 reads CASSRLSGWTDTQYF. DNA for the CDR3: TGTGCCAGCAGTCGGCTCAGTGGGTGGACAGATACGCAGTATTTT.